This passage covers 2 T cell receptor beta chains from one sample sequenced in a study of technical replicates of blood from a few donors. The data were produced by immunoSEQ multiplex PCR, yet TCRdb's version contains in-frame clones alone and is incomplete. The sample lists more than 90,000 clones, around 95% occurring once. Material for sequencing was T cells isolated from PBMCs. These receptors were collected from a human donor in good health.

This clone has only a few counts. CDR3 protein: CSVEGQGFSEAFF. As DNA, the CDR3 is TGCAGCGTTGAAGGACAGGGATTTTCTGAAGCTTTCTTT. The chain recombines TRBV29-1 with TRBJ1-1, with 7 positions matching TRBD1. V shed 1 base, J shed 6 bases, and the junction held 5 bases outside the gene matches. The CDR3 is 13 residues long. CDR1 SQVTM and CDR2 ANQGSEA come from the germline V gene.

CDR3 protein: CASSHFTYEQYF. In DNA form, the CDR3 reads TGCGCCAGCAGCCATTTCACCTACGAGCAGTACTTC. V usage is TRBV5-1 and J usage is TRBJ2-7; D not resolved. CDR3 length: 12 amino acids. Trimming took off 4 bases at V and 2 bases at J, with 7 bases between the two ends. The germline gives CDR1 SGHRS, CDR2 YFSETQ.